The T cell receptor (beta chain) described here comes from a study of cytomegalovirus exposure and HLA in healthy donors. This CDR3 comprises 10 residues. V was shortened by 5 bases and J by 5 bases, with 4 bases between the two germline ends. Germline lookup yields CDR1 SQVTM and CDR2 ANQGSEA. Both 60 Vbeta primers and 13 Jbeta primers went into the PCR. Here immunoSEQ multiplex PCR was the method, and the copy in TCRdb shows in-frame clones only, minus some. The data contain a few hundred thousand clones, 70% to 80% of them seen just once; the ten biggest clones take up about 0.2%. The receptor was derived from a girl aged 2 to 9 in good health and CMV-seronegative. The chain employs TRBV29-1 and TRBJ2-1; no clear D. Sequencing was done on a sample of PBMCs. The CDR3 reads CSVPDNEQFF. DNA of the CDR3: TGCAGCGTTCCGGACAATGAGCAGTTCTTC.